One and the same sample provided the 26 T cell receptor beta chains below, sequenced in a study of Ad26.COV2.S vaccination and SARS-CoV-2 variants. The repertoire was sequenced with immunoSEQ multiplex PCR; TCRdb's copy has only in-frame clones and lacks some. The table lists fewer than 600,000 clones, roughly 87% of them singletons. Noted treatment: some 20 received Ad26.COV2.S at low or high dose, single or two shots; a few received placebo; per-sample allocation not given. Following the first vaccine or placebo injection, samples were taken on day 63. This material consisted of peripheral blood, taken in a trial of Ad26.COV2.S vaccine versus placebo. These receptors came from a person between 18 and 59 years old who received the Ad26.COV2.S COVID-19 vaccine or a placebo.

This chain uses TRBV4-1 with TRBJ2-2; no clear D. Looked up from germline, CDR1 is MGHRA and CDR2 is YSYEKL. This CDR3 is built from 19 residues. V lost 1 base to trimming and J lost 1 base, with 19 bases between them. CDR3 coding DNA: TGCGCCAGCAGCCAAGTTGGCGGCAGAAGAACTGAGAACACCGGGGAGCTGTTTTTT. Translation: CASSQVGGRRTENTGELFF.

V is TRBV3-1 (or the pseudogene TRBV3-2) and J is TRBJ1-4; 9 bases are a match to TRBD1. The CDR3 covers 16 residues. V trimming: 1 base; J trimming: 5 bases; junction bases outside the gene matches: 5. In germline, CDR1 is LGHDT, CDR2 YNNKEL (reference sequence). The CDR3 region has the DNA TGTGCCAGCAGCCAAGGGGACAGGGTTTCCAATGAAAAACTGTTTTTT. Its protein is CASSQGDRVSNEKLFF.

The chain is built from TRBV10-3 and TRBJ2-5; D is perhaps TRBD2 (5 bases). Trimming pared 3 bases from V and 2 bases from J, leaving 13 bases between. The length of the CDR3 is 15 residues. Per the germline V gene, CDR1 is ENHRY and CDR2 is SYGVKD. This CDR3 is CAISDTQTGQETQYF. The CDR3 DNA reads TGTGCCATCAGTGATACCCAGACGGGGCAAGAGACCCAGTACTTC.

This chain connects TRBV5-1 to TRBJ1-1; no firm D call. The CDR3 contains 14 residues. V was trimmed by 4 bases and J by 0 bases, leaving 10 bases between them. The germline CDR1 and CDR2 sequences are SGHRS and YFSETQ. The CDR3 spells CASSHANMNTEAFF. The CDR3 DNA reads as TGCGCCAGCAGCCACGCGAACATGAACACTGAAGCTTTCTTT. Full variable domain (rest looked up from reference TRBV5-1 and TRBJ1-1): KAGVTQTPRYLIKTRGQQVTLSCSPISGHRSVSWYQQTPGQGLQFLFEYFSETQRNKGNFPGRFSGRQFSNSRSEMNVSTLELGDSALYLCASSHANMNTEAFFGQGTRLTVV.

The CDR3 protein is CASSHTSGTQGVQYF. In nucleotides, the CDR3 is TGTGCCAGCAGCCATACAAGCGGGACCCAAGGGGTCCAGTACTTC. The rearrangement links TRBV3-1 (or the pseudogene TRBV3-2) to TRBJ2-5; 7 bases line up with TRBD2. The V gene's germline CDR1 is LGHDT and CDR2 YNNKEL (reference sequence). Trimming took 3 bases from V and 10 from J; bases not matched to a gene: 14. The CDR3 extends over 15 amino acids.

The chain carries TRBV4-2 and TRBJ2-2; 8 bases are a match to TRBD2. CDR1 LGHNA and CDR2 YNFKEQ come from the germline V gene. V trimming: 1 base; J trimming: 2 bases; junction bases outside the gene matches: 15. This CDR3 region has 20 residues. CDR3 protein: CASSQVPAETSDRNTGELFF. CDR3 bases: TGTGCCAGCAGCCAAGTTCCGGCGGAGACTAGCGACCGAAACACCGGGGAGCTGTTTTTT.

J is TRBJ2-5 and V is TRBV12-3 or TRBV12-4, with D uncertain. Trimming removed 5 bases at V and 2 bases at J, with 6 bases between. The CDR3 runs 12 residues. CDR3 DNA: TGTGCCAGCAGTCTGATTCAAGAGACCCAGTACTTC. Residues: CASSLIQETQYF.

V and J are TRBV7-2 and TRBJ1-1, with 7 bases that match TRBD1. Germline CDR1 and CDR2: SGHTA and FQGNSA. The CDR3 is 14 amino acids. V shed 5 bases and J 6 bases; nucleotides not matched to a gene: 9. CDR3 residues: CASSRLRTGPEAFF. The CDR3, as DNA: TGTGCCAGCAGCCGGTTAAGGACAGGCCCTGAAGCTTTCTTT.

This clone has just one count. The chain uses TRBV5-1 and TRBJ2-5; D is perhaps TRBD2 (5 bases). This CDR3 comprises 15 residues. V gave up 1 base and J gave up 2 bases, with 12 bases separating them. In germline, CDR1 is SGHRS, CDR2 YFSETQ. CDR3 in amino acids: CASSLSSTTQETQYF. The CDR3 bases are TGCGCCAGCAGCTTGTCTTCGACTACTCAAGAGACCCAGTACTTC.

The chain couples TRBV2 to TRBJ1-6, with D unresolved. From germline, CDR1 is SNHLY and CDR2 FYNNEI. This CDR3 comprises 12 residues. The V end lost 6 bases, the J end lost 5 bases, and 5 bases lay between the germline ends. The CDR3 loop is CASRQHNSPLHF. CDR3 DNA sequence: TGTGCCAGCAGGCAGCATAATTCACCCCTCCACTTT.

The genes are TRBV25-1 and TRBJ2-2; D possibly corresponds to TRBD1 (6 bases). Between the trimmed V and J ends, which lost 3 bases and 2 bases, there was a span of 13 bases. The CDR3 length is 16 residues. Germline CDR1 and CDR2: MGHDK and SYGVNS. DNA of the CDR3: TGTGCCAGCAGTGATACACCGGACAGAAACACCGGGGAGCTGTTTTTT. Protein sequence: CASSDTPDRNTGELFF.

The chain uses TRBV2 and TRBJ2-3; 9 bases align to TRBD1. The CDR3 has 15 amino acids. Germline V gene sequence: CDR1 SNHLY, CDR2 FYNNEI. Trimming took 5 bases from V and 3 from J; bases not matched to a gene: 6. DNA of the CDR3: TGTGCCAGCAGTCCGGGACAGGGAGCGACAGATACGCAGTATTTT. Its translation: CASSPGQGATDTQYF.

This chain uses TRBV4-3 with TRBJ1-3; no clear D gene. Germline assignment: CDR1 LGHNA and CDR2 YSLEER. Trimming removed 0 bases at V and 0 bases at J, with 9 bases between. There are 16 residues in the CDR3. The CDR3 DNA reads TGCGCCAGCAGCCAAGATCGACTGAGCTCTGGAAACACCATATATTTT. Residues: CASSQDRLSSGNTIYF.

The chain links TRBV9 to TRBJ2-5, with 11 bases identical to TRBD2. Losses at the gene ends were 3 bases for V and 4 bases for J; bases not matched to a gene: 2. CDR3 size: 14 residues. Germline CDR1 SGDLS, CDR2 YYNGEE. CDR3 amino acids: CASSETSGGETQYF. CDR3 nucleotides: TGTGCCAGCAGCGAAACTAGCGGGGGAGAGACCCAGTACTTC.

The V and J genes are TRBV5-1 and TRBJ2-3; no clear D. V lost 2 bases to trimming and J lost 0 bases, with 7 bases between them. Per germline, CDR1 SGHRS and CDR2 YFSETQ. The CDR3 covers 14 residues. CDR3 DNA: TGCGCCAGCAGCTTCGGCATTAGCACAGATACGCAGTATTTT. Residues: CASSFGISTDTQYF.

This clone was seen once. The chain combines TRBV3-1 (or the pseudogene TRBV3-2) with TRBJ2-3, with 9 bases that match TRBD2. Trimming cost V 4 bases and J 2 bases; bases outside gene matches: 1. This CDR3 spans 14 amino acids. Germline CDR1 reads LGHDT; CDR2 reads YNNKEL (reference sequence). The CDR3 loop is CASSRGGDTDTQYF. The CDR3 DNA is TGTGCCAGCAGCCGCGGGGGGGACACAGATACGCAGTATTTT.

The rearrangement joins TRBV28 to TRBJ1-5; TRBD1 agrees at 7 bases. Germline assignment: CDR1 MDHEN and CDR2 SYDVKM. After removal of 7 bases from V and 0 bases from J, the junction contained 3 bases not matched to a gene. This CDR3 contains 14 residues. The DNA for the CDR3 is TGTGCCAGCAACAGGGGAAATAGCAATCAGCCCCAGCATTTT. Its translation: CASNRGNSNQPQHF.

The chain has TRBV5-4 and TRBJ2-7; tentatively, D is TRBD1 (6 bases). This CDR3 region has 15 residues. CDR1 and CDR2 (germline): SGHNT, YYREEE (reference sequence). The V and J ends lost 4 bases and 2 bases respectively, with 16 bases between them. In DNA form, the CDR3 reads TGTGCCAGCAGCCCCGGGACACCGGGACCCTACGAGCAGTACTTC. Amino acids: CASSPGTPGPYEQYF.

This clone was seen only a few times. The chain combines TRBV19 with TRBJ1-2, with D tentatively TRBD1 (5 bases). V was shortened by 3 bases and J by 6 bases, with 14 bases between the two germline ends. Germline lookup yields CDR1 LNHDA and CDR2 SQIVND (reference sequence). This CDR3 contains 14 residues. As DNA, the CDR3 is TGTGCCAGTAGTATGGGGCGCCGTCTTGATGGCTACACCTTC. It specifies CASSMGRRLDGYTF.

The chain uses TRBV10-3 and TRBJ1-1, with D tentatively TRBD1 (6 bases). The germline gives CDR1 ENHRY, CDR2 SYGVKD. Trimming cost V 3 bases and J 3 bases, with 17 bases left between them. The CDR3 spans 16 residues. In DNA, the CDR3 is TGTGCCATCAGTGAACCCGGCAGGGGCAGGGACACTGAAGCTTTCTTT. As protein: CAISEPGRGRDTEAFF.

Concerning this clone: Within the sample, other DNA sequences also encode this same CDR3. This chain uses TRBV29-1 with TRBJ1-1, with D unclear. Germline CDR1 reads SQVTM; CDR2 reads ANQGSEA. The CDR3 contains 11 residues. V lost 5 bases to trimming and J lost 1 base, with 5 bases between them. This chain's CDR3 is CSVSRNTEAFF. DNA for the CDR3: TGCAGCGTTTCCCGGAACACTGAAGCTTTCTTT. The full variable domain, completed using reference TRBV29-1 and TRBJ1-1, is SAVISQKPSRDICQRGTSLTIQCQVDSQVTMMFWYRQQPGQSLTLIATANQGSEATYESGFVIDKFPISRPNLTFSTLTVSNMSPEDSSIYLCSVSRNTEAFFGQGTRLTVV.

The J gene is TRBJ1-1, the V gene TRBV2; no reliable D call. The CDR3 consists of 14 residues. Germline V gene lookup returns CDR1 SNHLY and CDR2 FYNNEI. V lost 4 bases, J lost 0 bases, and 9 bases lay in between. The CDR3 coding sequence is TGTGCCAGCAGTGTGTTCGCTGTGAACACTGAAGCTTTCTTT. Translated: CASSVFAVNTEAFF.

For this clone: Sequence at one end of the junction differs from germline and may be a read error. The chain combines TRBV20-1 with TRBJ2-6, with unresolved D. The CDR3 is made up of 14 amino acids. Per germline, CDR1 DFQATT and CDR2 SNEGSKA (reference sequence). The CDR3 DNA reads TGCAGTGCTAGTGGGAATTCTGCGGCCAACGTCCTGACTTTC. It yields the protein CSASGNSAANVLTF.

This clone was counted a single time. V gene TRBV5-1 combines with J gene TRBJ2-7; D is ambiguous. The CDR3 is 14 amino acids. V dropped 2 bases and J dropped 0 bases, with 9 bases sitting between them. The V gene's germline CDR1 is SGHRS and CDR2 YFSETQ. In DNA form, the CDR3 reads TGCGCCAGCAGCTTCGGGTTTGGCTCCTACGAGCAGTACTTC. Translating gives CASSFGFGSYEQYF.

V usage is TRBV27 and J usage is TRBJ1-1, with a tentative D call TRBD1 (6 bases). The CDR3 runs to 14 residues. Between the trimmed V and J ends, which lost 8 bases and 1 base, there was a span of 14 bases. Germline V CDR1 and CDR2: MNHEY, SMNVEV (reference sequence). The CDR3 loop reads CASVRGLGNTEAFF. The CDR3 DNA sequence: TGTGCCAGCGTCCGGGGGCTCGGGAACACTGAAGCTTTCTTT.

This chain connects TRBV10-1 to TRBJ2-3, with 9 bases that match TRBD2. There are 16 residues in the CDR3. V lost 3 bases and J lost 3; bases outside the gene matches: 7. Germline V gene sequence: CDR1 WNHNN, CDR2 SYGVQD (reference sequence). The chain's CDR3 is CASSDAVAGATDTQYF. CDR3 in DNA: TGCGCCAGCAGTGATGCGGTAGCGGGAGCGACAGATACGCAGTATTTT.